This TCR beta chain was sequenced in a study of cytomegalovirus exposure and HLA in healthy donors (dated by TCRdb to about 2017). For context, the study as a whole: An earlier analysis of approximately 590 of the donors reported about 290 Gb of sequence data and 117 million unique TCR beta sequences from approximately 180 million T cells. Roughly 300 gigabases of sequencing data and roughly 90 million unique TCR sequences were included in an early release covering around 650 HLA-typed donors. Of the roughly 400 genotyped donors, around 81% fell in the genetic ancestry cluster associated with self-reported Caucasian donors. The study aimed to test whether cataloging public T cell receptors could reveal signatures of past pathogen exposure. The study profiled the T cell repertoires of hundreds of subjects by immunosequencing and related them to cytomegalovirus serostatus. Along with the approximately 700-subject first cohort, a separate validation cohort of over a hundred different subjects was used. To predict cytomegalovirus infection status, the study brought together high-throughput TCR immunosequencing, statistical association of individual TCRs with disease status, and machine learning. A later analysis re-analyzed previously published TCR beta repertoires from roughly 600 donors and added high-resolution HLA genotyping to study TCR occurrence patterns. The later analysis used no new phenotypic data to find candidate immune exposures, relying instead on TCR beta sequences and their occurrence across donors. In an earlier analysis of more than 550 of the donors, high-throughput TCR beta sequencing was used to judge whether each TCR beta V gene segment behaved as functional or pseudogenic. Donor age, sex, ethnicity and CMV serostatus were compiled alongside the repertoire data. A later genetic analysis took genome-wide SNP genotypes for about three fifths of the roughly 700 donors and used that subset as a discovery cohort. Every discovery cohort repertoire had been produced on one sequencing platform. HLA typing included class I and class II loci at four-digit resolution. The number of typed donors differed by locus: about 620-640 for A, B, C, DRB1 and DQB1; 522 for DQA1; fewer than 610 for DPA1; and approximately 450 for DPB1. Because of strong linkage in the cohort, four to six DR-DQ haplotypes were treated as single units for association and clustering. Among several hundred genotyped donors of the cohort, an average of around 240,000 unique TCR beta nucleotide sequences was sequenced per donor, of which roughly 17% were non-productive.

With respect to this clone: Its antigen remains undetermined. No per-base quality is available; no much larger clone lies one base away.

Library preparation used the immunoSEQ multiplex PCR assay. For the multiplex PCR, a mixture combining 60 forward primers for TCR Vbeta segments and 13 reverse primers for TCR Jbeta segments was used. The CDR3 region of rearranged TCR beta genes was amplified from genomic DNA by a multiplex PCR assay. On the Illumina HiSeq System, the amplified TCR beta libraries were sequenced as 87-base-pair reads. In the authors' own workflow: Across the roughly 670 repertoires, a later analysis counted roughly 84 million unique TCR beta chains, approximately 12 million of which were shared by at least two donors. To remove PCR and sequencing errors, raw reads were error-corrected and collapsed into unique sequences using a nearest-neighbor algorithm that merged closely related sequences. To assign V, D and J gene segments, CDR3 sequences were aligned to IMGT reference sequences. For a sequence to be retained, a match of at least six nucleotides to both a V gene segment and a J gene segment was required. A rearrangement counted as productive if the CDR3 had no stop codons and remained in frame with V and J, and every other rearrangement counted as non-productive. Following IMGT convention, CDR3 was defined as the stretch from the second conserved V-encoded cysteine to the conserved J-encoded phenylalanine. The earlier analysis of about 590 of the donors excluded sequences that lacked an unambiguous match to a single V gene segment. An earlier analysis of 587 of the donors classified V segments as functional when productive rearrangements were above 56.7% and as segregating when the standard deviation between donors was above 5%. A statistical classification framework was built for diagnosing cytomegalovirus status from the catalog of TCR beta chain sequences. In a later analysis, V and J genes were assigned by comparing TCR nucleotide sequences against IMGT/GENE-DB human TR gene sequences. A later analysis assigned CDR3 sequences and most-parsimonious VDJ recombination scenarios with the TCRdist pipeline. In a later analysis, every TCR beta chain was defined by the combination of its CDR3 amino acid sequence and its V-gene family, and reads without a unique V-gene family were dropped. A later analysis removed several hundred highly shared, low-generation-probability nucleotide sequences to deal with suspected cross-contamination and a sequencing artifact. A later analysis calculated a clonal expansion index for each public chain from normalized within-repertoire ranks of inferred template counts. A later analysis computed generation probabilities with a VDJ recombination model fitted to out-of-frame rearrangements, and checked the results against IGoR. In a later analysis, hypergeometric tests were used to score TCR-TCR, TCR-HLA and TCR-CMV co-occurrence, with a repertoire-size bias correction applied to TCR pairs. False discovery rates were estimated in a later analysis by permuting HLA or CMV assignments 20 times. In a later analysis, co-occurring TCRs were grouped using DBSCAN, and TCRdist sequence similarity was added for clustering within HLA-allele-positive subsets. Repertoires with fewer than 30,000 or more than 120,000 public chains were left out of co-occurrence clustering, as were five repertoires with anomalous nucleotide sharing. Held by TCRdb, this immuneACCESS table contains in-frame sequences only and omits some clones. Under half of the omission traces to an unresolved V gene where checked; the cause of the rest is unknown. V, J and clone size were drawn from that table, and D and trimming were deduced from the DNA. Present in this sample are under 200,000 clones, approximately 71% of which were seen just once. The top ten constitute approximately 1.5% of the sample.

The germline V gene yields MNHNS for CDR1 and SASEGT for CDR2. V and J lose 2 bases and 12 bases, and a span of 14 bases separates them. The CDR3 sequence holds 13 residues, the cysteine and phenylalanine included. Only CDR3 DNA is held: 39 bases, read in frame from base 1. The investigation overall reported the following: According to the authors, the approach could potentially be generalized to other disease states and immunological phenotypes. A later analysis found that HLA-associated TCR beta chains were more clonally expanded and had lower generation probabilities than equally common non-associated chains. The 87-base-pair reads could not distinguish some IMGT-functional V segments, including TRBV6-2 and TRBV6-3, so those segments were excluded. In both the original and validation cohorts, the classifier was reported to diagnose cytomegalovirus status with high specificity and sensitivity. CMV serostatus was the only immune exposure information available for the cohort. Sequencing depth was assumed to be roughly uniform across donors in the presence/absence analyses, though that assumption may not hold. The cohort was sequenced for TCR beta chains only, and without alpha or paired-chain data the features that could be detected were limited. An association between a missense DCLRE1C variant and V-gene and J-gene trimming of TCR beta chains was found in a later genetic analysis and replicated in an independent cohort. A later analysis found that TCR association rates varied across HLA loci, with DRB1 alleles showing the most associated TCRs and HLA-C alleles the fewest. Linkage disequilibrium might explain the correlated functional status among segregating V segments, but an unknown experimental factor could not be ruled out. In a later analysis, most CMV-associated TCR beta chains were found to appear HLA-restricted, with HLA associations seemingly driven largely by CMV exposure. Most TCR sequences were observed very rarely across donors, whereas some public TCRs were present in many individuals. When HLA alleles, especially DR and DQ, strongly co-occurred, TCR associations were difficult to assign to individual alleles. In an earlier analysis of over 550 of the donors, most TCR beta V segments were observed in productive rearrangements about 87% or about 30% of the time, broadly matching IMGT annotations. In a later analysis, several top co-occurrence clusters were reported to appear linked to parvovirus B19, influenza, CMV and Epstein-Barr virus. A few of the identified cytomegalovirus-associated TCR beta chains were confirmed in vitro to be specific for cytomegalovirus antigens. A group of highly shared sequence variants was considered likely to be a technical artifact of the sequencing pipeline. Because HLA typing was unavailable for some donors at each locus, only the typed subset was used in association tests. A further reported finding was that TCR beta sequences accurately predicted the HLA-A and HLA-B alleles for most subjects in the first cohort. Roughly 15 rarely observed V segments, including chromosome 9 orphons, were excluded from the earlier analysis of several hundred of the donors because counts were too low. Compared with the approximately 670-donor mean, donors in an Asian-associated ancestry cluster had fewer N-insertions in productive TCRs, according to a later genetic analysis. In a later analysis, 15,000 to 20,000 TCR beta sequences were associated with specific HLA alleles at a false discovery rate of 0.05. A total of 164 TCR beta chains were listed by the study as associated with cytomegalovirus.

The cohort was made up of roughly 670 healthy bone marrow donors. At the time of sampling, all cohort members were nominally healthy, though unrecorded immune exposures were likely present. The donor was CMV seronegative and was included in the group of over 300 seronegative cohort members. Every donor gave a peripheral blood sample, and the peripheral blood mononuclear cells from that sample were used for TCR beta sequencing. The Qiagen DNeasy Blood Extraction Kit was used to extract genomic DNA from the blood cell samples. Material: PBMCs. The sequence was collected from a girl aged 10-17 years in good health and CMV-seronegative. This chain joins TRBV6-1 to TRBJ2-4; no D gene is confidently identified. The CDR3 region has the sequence CASSENEGTGQYF. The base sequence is TGTGCCAGCAGTGAAAATGAAGGCACGGGTCAGTACTTC.